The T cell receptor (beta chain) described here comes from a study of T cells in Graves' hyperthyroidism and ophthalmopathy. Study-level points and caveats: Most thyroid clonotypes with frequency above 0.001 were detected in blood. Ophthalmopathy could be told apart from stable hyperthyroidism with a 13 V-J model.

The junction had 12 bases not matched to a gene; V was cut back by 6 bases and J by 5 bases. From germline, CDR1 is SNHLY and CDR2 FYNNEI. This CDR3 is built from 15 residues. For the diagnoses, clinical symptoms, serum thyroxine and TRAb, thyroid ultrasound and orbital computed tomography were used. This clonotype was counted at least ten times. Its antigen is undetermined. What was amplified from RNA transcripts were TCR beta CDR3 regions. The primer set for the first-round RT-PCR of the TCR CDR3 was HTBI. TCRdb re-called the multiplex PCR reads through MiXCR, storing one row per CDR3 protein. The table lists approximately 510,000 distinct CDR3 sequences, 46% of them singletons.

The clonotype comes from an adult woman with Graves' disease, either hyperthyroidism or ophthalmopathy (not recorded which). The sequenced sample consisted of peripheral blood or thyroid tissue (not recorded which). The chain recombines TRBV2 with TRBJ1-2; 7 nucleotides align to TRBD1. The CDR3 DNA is TGTGCCAGCAGCCTCTCGGGACAGAGTCCTTATGGCTACACCTTC. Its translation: CASSLSGQSPYGYTF.